These 30 T cell receptor beta chains were all obtained from the same sample, sequenced in a study of blood T cell repertoires in COVID-19 (dated by TCRdb to the early 2020s). To prepare the library, the immunoSEQ multiplex PCR assay was applied. This is the immuneACCESS table as TCRdb keeps it, with only in-frame sequences that have V and J called. A part of the clones is gone; compared with another copy, unresolved V genes explain less than half, and the rest is unexplained. This sample has 140,000 to 150,000 clones in its table, and over 85% of those were observed once. Of the sample, around 1.6% is held by the ten largest clones. Sequencing input: peripheral blood. The receptors here all came from a human donor in a cohort sampled during active COVID-19.

V is TRBV29-1 and J is TRBJ1-1; 7 positions agree with TRBD1. The CDR3 has 12 residues. Germline V gene lookup returns CDR1 SQVTM and CDR2 ANQGSEA. J gave up 7 bases and V 3 bases, and 5 bases lay outside the gene matches. DNA of the CDR3: TGCAGCGTTGACGGGAGGGGGCTTGAAGCTTTCTTT. Protein: CSVDGRGLEAFF. The variable domain in full, with the rest retrieved from reference TRBV29-1 and TRBJ1-1, is SAVISQKPSRDICQRGTSLTIQCQVDSQVTMMFWYRQQPGQSLTLIATANQGSEATYESGFVIDKFPISRPNLTFSTLTVSNMSPEDSSIYLCSVDGRGLEAFFGQGTRLTVV.

Details on this clone: At the DNA level, this CDR3 is encoded by other sequences in the same sample as well. The J gene is TRBJ1-4, the V gene TRBV2, with 11 bases lining up with TRBD1. Germline trimming cut 5 bases from V and 8 bases from J; bases unmatched to any gene: 4. This CDR3 is built from 14 residues. CDR1 is SNHLY and CDR2 is FYNNEI in the germline V gene. The CDR3 nucleotides read TGTGCCAGCAGTCCGGACAGGGGGCGAGAAAAACTGTTTTTT. Protein sequence: CASSPDRGREKLFF.

The chain joins TRBV11-2 to TRBJ2-2, with D possibly matching TRBD1 (6 bases). This CDR3 region has 16 residues. Germline CDR1 is SGHAT and CDR2 is FQNNGV. The ends were cut back, 1 base at V and 4 bases at J, with 13 bases in the middle. CDR3 residues: CASSLVPGAGTGELFF. The CDR3 DNA sequence: TGTGCCAGCAGCTTAGTGCCAGGGGCGGGCACCGGGGAGCTGTTTTTT.

This clone was counted once. The chain links TRBV3-1 (or the pseudogene TRBV3-2) to TRBJ1-4, with D perhaps TRBD1 (6 bases). The CDR3 contains 16 residues. Per germline, CDR1 LGHDT and CDR2 YNNKEL (reference sequence). Trimming took off 2 bases at V and 3 bases at J, with 13 bases between the two ends. The CDR3 sequence is CASSQSTGPPNEKLFF. DNA for the CDR3: TGTGCCAGCAGCCAATCAACAGGGCCGCCTAATGAAAAACTGTTTTTT.

This chain joins TRBV5-1 and TRBJ2-3; the match to TRBD2 covers 9 bases. The V gene's germline CDR1 is SGHRS and CDR2 YFSETQ. The junction had 13 bases not matched to a gene; V was cut back by 0 bases and J by 2 bases. The CDR3 is made up of 19 amino acids. The CDR3 is CASSLESSGGLRTTDTQYF. The CDR3 coding sequence is TGCGCCAGCAGCTTGGAAAGTAGCGGGGGACTGCGAACCACAGATACGCAGTATTTT.

This clone was detected only once. The V and J genes are TRBV27 and TRBJ1-5; 9 nucleotides match TRBD1. Germline loops: CDR1 MNHEY, CDR2 SMNVEV (reference sequence). CDR3 length equals 15 residues. V was pared by 6 bases and J by 6 bases, with 9 bases of the junction left unmatched. The DNA of the CDR3 is TGTGCCAGCAGCTTGGCCGGGACAGGGAGTCAGCCCCAGCATTTT. Its protein is CASSLAGTGSQPQHF.

This chain connects TRBV27 to TRBJ2-6, with TRBD2 as a possible D gene (5 bases). Germline V gene lookup returns CDR1 MNHEY and CDR2 SMNVEV (reference sequence). The CDR3 is 16 residues long. Trimming took off 4 bases at V and 0 bases at J, with 10 bases between the two ends. CDR3: CASSSGRGSGANVLTF. CDR3 bases: TGTGCCAGCAGTTCCGGACGGGGCTCTGGGGCCAACGTCCTGACTTTC.

The chain combines TRBV7-3 with TRBJ1-2; D is perhaps TRBD1 (5 bases). The ends were cut back, 5 bases at V and 3 bases at J, with 19 bases in the middle. CDR1 is SGHTA, CDR2 FQGTGA, per germline. This CDR3 is 16 amino acids long. CDR3: CASSLGRPIGDYGYTF. The DNA of the CDR3 is TGTGCCAGCAGCCTCGGACGGCCTATAGGGGACTATGGCTACACCTTC.

The rearrangement uses TRBV19 and TRBJ2-2, with 12 bases aligning to TRBD1. V dropped 3 bases and J dropped 0; count of bases not matched to a gene: 8. This CDR3 comprises 19 residues. Looked up from germline, CDR1 is LNHDA and CDR2 is SQIVND (reference sequence). Here the CDR3 DNA reads TGTGCCAGTAGTATTAGGGGGACAGGGGGCTCTGCGAACACCGGGGAGCTGTTTTTT. Amino acid sequence: CASSIRGTGGSANTGELFF.

Only one count was recorded for this clone. This rearrangement joins TRBV5-6 to TRBJ2-1; 12 bases match TRBD2. The V and J ends lost 4 bases and 6 bases, in that order; junction bases with no gene match: 5. CDR3 size: 15 residues. The V gene's germline CDR1 is SGHDT and CDR2 YYEEEE. The CDR3 region is CASSLRTSGANEQFF. The CDR3 DNA sequence: TGTGCCAGCAGCCTACGGACTAGCGGGGCCAATGAGCAGTTCTTC.

The chain is built from TRBV24-1 and TRBJ1-2; a possible D gene is TRBD1 (5 bases). V lost 2 bases and J lost 3, with 18 bases in between. CDR1 and CDR2 (germline): KGHDR, SFDVKD. This CDR3 is built from 17 residues. The CDR3 DNA is TGTGCCACCAGTGATTCGAGTTTGCAGGGCCTCCACTATGGCTACACCTTC. It yields the protein CATSDSSLQGLHYGYTF.

This clone has only one observation. V usage is TRBV19 and J usage is TRBJ2-5; TRBD2 agrees at 10 bases. This CDR3 spans 13 amino acids. J gave up 2 bases and V 6 bases, and 0 bases lay outside the gene matches. The germline V gene encodes CDR1 LNHDA and CDR2 SQIVND (reference sequence). As DNA, the CDR3 is TGTGCCAGTAGACTAGCGGGGCAAGAGACCCAGTACTTC. Residues: CASRLAGQETQYF.

This clone was found once. This rearrangement joins TRBV6-5 to TRBJ2-7, with D possibly matching TRBD2 (6 bases). The V end was cut by 5 bases, the J end by 1 base, with 15 bases between. Germline V lookup: CDR1 MNHEY, CDR2 SVGAGI. The CDR3 loop spans 15 amino acids. CDR3 region: CASSTRRAGSYEQYF. DNA for the CDR3: TGTGCCAGCAGTACCCGGAGGGCGGGATCCTACGAGCAGTACTTC.

The chain employs TRBV7-9 and TRBJ1-1; TRBD1 might be the D (5 bases). CDR1 and CDR2 (germline): SEHNR, FQNEAQ (reference sequence). The CDR3 consists of 13 residues. V lost 4 bases to trimming and J lost 2 bases, with 8 bases between them. This CDR3 is CASSSQGNTEAFF. The CDR3 nucleotides read TGTGCCAGCAGCTCTCAGGGAAACACTGAAGCTTTCTTT.

This clone was counted only a few times. The chain has TRBV5-4 and TRBJ1-4; 8 nucleotides line up with TRBD1. V dropped 3 bases and J dropped 8; count of bases not matched to a gene: 6. The CDR3 is made up of 14 amino acids. Germline loops: CDR1 SGHNT, CDR2 YYREEE (reference sequence). The CDR3 loop reads CASSWTGIDEKLFF. CDR3 in DNA: TGTGCCAGCAGCTGGACAGGGATCGACGAAAAACTGTTTTTT.

The rearrangement uses TRBV19 and TRBJ2-3; D is possibly TRBD1 (6 bases). This CDR3 has 14 residues. The V gene's germline CDR1 is LNHDA and CDR2 SQIVND (reference sequence). Trimming took off 3 bases at V and 2 bases at J, with 9 bases between the two ends. Here the CDR3 DNA reads TGTGCCAGTAGTATCCAGGGGTTCACAGATACGCAGTATTTT. Amino acid sequence: CASSIQGFTDTQYF.

The chain combines TRBV7-2 with TRBJ2-1; D is unresolved. Per the germline V gene, CDR1 is SGHTA and CDR2 is FQGNSA. V was clipped by 6 bases and J by 12 bases, with 9 bases between them. CDR3 length equals 10 residues. CDR3 amino acids: CASSTPRQFF. The CDR3 DNA reads TGTGCCAGCAGTACACCACGGCAGTTCTTC. The complete variable domain, with remaining parts taken from reference TRBV7-2 and TRBJ2-1, reads GAGVSQSPSNKVTEKGKDVELRCDPISGHTALYWYRQSLGQGLEFLIYFQGNSAPDKSGLPSDRFSAERTGGSVSTLTIQRTQQEDSAVYLCASSTPRQFFGPGTRLTVL.

This clone was seen a single time. The CDR3 DNA reads as TGTGCCAGCAGCTCACGGGACAGGGTGGAGACCCAGTACTTC. It codes for CASSSRDRVETQYF. This rearrangement joins TRBV7-2 to TRBJ2-5; TRBD1 matches at 9 bases. Germline loops: CDR1 SGHTA, CDR2 FQGNSA. The CDR3 sequence is 14 residues long. The J segment lost 5 bases and the V segment lost 4 bases, leaving 5 bases of the junction unmatched.

V gene TRBV7-9 combines with J gene TRBJ2-1; tentatively, D is TRBD2 (5 bases). Trimming shortened V by 1 base and J by 8 bases, and 12 bases separated the two germline ends. CDR3 length equals 14 residues. Germline V gene sequence: CDR1 SEHNR, CDR2 FQNEAQ (reference sequence). The CDR3 is CASSLGTGVDEQFF. CDR3 nucleotide sequence: TGTGCCAGCAGCTTAGGAACCGGGGTCGATGAGCAGTTCTTC.

V and J are TRBV25-1 and TRBJ2-5, with a weak D call TRBD1 (6 bases). CDR1 and CDR2 from the germline V gene are MGHDK and SYGVNS. The CDR3 sequence is 13 residues long. The germline V and J ends were trimmed by 3 bases and 11 bases, with 16 bases remaining between them. The CDR3 here is CASSDWGTSGQYF. CDR3 in DNA: TGTGCCAGCAGTGACTGGGGGACATCGGGGCAGTACTTC.

This chain uses TRBV19 with TRBJ2-1; maybe TRBD2 (6 bases). This CDR3 spans 15 amino acids. CDR1 LNHDA and CDR2 SQIVND come from the germline V gene (reference sequence). V dropped 3 bases and J dropped 1 base, with 10 bases sitting between them. The CDR3: CASSIRGNSYNEQFF. CDR3 nucleotides: TGTGCCAGTAGTATCCGGGGGAATTCCTACAATGAGCAGTTCTTC. The full variable domain, rest sourced from reference TRBV19 and TRBJ2-1, is DGGITQSPKYLFRKEGQNVTLSCEQNLNHDAMYWYRQDPGQGLRLIYYSQIVNDFQKGDIAEGYSVSREKKESFPLTVTSAQKNPTAFYLCASSIRGNSYNEQFFGPGTRLTVL.

The V gene is TRBV19, the J gene TRBJ2-7; unclear D gene. V was clipped by 3 bases and J by 5 bases, with 11 bases between them. From germline, CDR1 is LNHDA and CDR2 SQIVND (reference sequence). CDR3 length: 13 amino acids. CDR3 loop: CASSIGPGDEQYF. The CDR3 bases are TGTGCCAGTAGTATTGGTCCAGGCGACGAGCAGTACTTC.

This clone has only one observation. The chain uses TRBV7-2 and TRBJ1-5; a possible D gene is TRBD1 (6 bases). Germline values: CDR1 SGHTA, CDR2 FQGNSA. The CDR3 runs to 16 residues. Trimming cost V 2 bases and J 6 bases, with 17 bases left between them. As DNA, the CDR3 is TGTGCCAGCAGCTTACTAGTCAGGGGATTGGGTCAGCCCCAGCATTTT. Translation gives CASSLLVRGLGQPQHF.

CDR3 DNA: TGCGCCAGCAGCCGCAGGACACTGAGCACAGATACGCAGTATTTT. This codes for CASSRRTLSTDTQYF. The chain has TRBV4-3 and TRBJ2-3; D may be TRBD1 (5 bases). Germline V gene data show CDR1 as LGHNA and CDR2 as YSLEER. V dropped 4 bases and J dropped 0 bases, with 11 bases sitting between them. The CDR3 is made up of 15 amino acids.

The DNA for the CDR3 is TGTGCCAGCAGCCAAGGACAGGGTGGTTATAGTATCTACACCTTC. It yields the protein CASSQGQGGYSIYTF. The rearrangement joins TRBV5-4 to TRBJ1-2, with 8 bases lining up with TRBD1. The germline gives CDR1 SGHNT, CDR2 YYREEE (reference sequence). J was trimmed by 10 bases and V by 4 bases; bases with no gene match: 15. CDR3 length equals 15 residues.

J is TRBJ2-6 and V is TRBV6-1; a weak D match, TRBD2 (6 bases). CDR1 is MNHNS, CDR2 SASEGT, per germline. The CDR3 totals 16 residues. Deletions cut 0 bases from V and 4 bases from J, with 10 bases between. This CDR3 is CASSEAEGSGANVLTF. CDR3 coding DNA: TGTGCCAGCAGTGAAGCGGAGGGGTCAGGGGCCAACGTCCTGACTTTC.

The J gene is TRBJ1-2, the V gene TRBV7-8; 8 nucleotides line up with TRBD1. This CDR3 has 12 residues. The trim removed 5 bases at V and 7 bases at J, leaving 3 bases unmatched. Germline V gene data show CDR1 as SGHVS and CDR2 as FQNEAQ. Here the CDR3 DNA reads TGTGCCAGCAGCCGACAGGGGTTTGGCTACACCTTC. It encodes CASSRQGFGYTF. Full variable domain (rest looked up from reference TRBV7-8 and TRBJ1-2): GAGVSQSPRYKVAKRGQDVALRCDPISGHVSLFWYQQALGQGPEFLTYFQNEAQLDKSGLPSDRFFAERPEGSVSTLKIQRTQQEDSAVYLCASSRQGFGYTFGSGTRLTVV.

The count of this clone is one. V gene TRBV7-2 combines with J gene TRBJ2-3; the D is unclear. This CDR3 comprises 12 residues. Germline lookup yields CDR1 SGHTA and CDR2 FQGNSA. V was pared by 5 bases and J by 2 bases, with 5 bases between. The CDR3 DNA sequence: TGTGCCAGCAGCCCCTACACAGATACGCAGTATTTT. Translated: CASSPYTDTQYF.

The chain couples TRBV7-9 to TRBJ1-1; D uncertain. The CDR3 totals 11 residues. Trimming pared 8 bases from V and 5 bases from J, leaving 9 bases between. From germline, CDR1 is SEHNR and CDR2 FQNEAQ (reference sequence). CDR3 sequence: CASRRETEAFF. The CDR3 coding sequence is TGTGCCAGCCGTCGGGAGACTGAAGCTTTCTTT. Based on the CDR3 plus reference TRBV7-9 and TRBJ1-1, the full variable domain is DTGVSQNPRHKITKRGQNVTFRCDPISEHNRLYWYRQTLGQGPEFLTYFQNEAQLEKSRLLSDRFSAERPKGSFSTLEIQRTEQGDSAMYLCASRRETEAFFGQGTRLTVV.

The CDR3 sequence: CASSPGEVDTGELFF. The CDR3 DNA is TGCGCCAGCAGCCCCGGGGAGGTGGACACCGGGGAGCTGTTTTTT. V and J are TRBV5-1 and TRBJ2-2; D perhaps matches TRBD2 (6 bases). This CDR3 region has 15 residues. V dropped 4 bases and J dropped 3 bases, with 13 bases sitting between them. The germline CDR1 and CDR2 sequences are SGHRS and YFSETQ. The variable domain in full, with the rest retrieved from reference TRBV5-1 and TRBJ2-2, is KAGVTQTPRYLIKTRGQQVTLSCSPISGHRSVSWYQQTPGQGLQFLFEYFSETQRNKGNFPGRFSGRQFSNSRSEMNVSTLELGDSALYLCASSPGEVDTGELFFGEGSRLTVL.